This TCR beta chain was captured in a study of yellow fever vaccine responses in identical twins. The germline gives CDR1 LNHNV, CDR2 YYDKDF (reference sequence). V was shortened by 3 bases and J by 4 bases, with 13 bases between the two germline ends. The CDR3 extends over 14 amino acids. A single record per CDR3 protein comes from TCRdb applying MiXCR to the RT-PCR reads. In the table there are 2,500 to 3,000 distinct CDR3 sequences, about nine tenths of which are singletons. The sample consisted of T cells from blood (PBMCs), unsorted or a sorted subset (not recorded which), taken before or after yellow fever vaccination (not recorded which). The chain links TRBV15 to TRBJ2-7; perhaps TRBD2 as D (6 bases). The sequence came from a female donor who received the yellow fever vaccine. The chain's CDR3 is CATSRDLGSYEQYF. The CDR3 DNA reads as TGTGCCACCAGCAGGGACCTCGGGAGTTACGAGCAGTACTTC.